This T cell receptor (beta chain) was observed in a study of post-analysis software for immune sequencing data. General study results and limits: Patients carried four or five TRBV segments more frequently than controls did, and TRBV5-6, TRBV5-1 and TRBV20-1 were among them.

This clonotype has only a few counts. Its cognate antigen is unknown. Trimming pared 3 bases from V and 5 bases from J, leaving 13 bases between. Per germline, CDR1 SQVTM and CDR2 ANQGSEA. This CDR3 region has 13 residues. Carried by the TCR beta cDNA libraries were unique molecular identifiers. A single record per CDR3 protein comes from TCRdb applying MiXCR to the PCR reads. The table lists fewer than 850,000 distinct CDR3 sequences, around 46% of them singletons. Sequenced sample: blood. The TCR comes from a girl between 10 and 17 years old with multiple sclerosis. The rearrangement uses TRBV29-1 and TRBJ2-5; weak D call: TRBD1 (5 bases). The CDR3 region is CSVDRSGSETQYF. CDR3 nucleotides: TGCAGCGTTGATCGGTCAGGGTCCGAGACCCAGTACTTC. Complete variable domain (other parts from reference TRBV29-1 and TRBJ2-5): SAVISQKPSRDICQRGTSLTIQCQVDSQVTMMFWYRQQPGQSLTLIATANQGSEATYESGFVIDKFPISRPNLTFSTLTVSNMSPEDSSIYLCSVDRSGSETQYFGPGTRLLVL.